The rows below give T cell receptor beta chains drawn from one sample of a study of cytomegalovirus exposure and HLA in healthy donors. Profiling relied on immunoSEQ multiplex PCR, and the TCRdb table lists in-frame clones only, not all of them. The data contain 65,000 or so clones, roughly 60% of them singletons. Sequencing was done on a sample of PBMCs. All receptors derive from a young man in good health and CMV-seronegative. The CDR3 runs from the conserved cysteine through the conserved F or W. Fields, in order: CDR3 DNA, CDR3 protein, V gene, CDR3 length, J gene, clone size, D gene. A D gene is named only where the DNA matches it firmly. Some rows have no size entry. The others give once, few or many, or a class for an expanded clone.

TGTGCCAGCAGCGGCGGGAGTTACCAGGAGACCCAGTACTTC CASSGGSYQETQYF TRBV14 14 TRBJ2-5 NA TRBD2
TGCAGCGACCTCTTCCAGGGTACAGAGACCCAGTACTTC CSDLFQGTETQYF TRBV29-1 13 TRBJ2-5 once NA
TGTGCCAGCAGTGGGGCAGGGGGGAGTTATACTGAAGCTTTCTTT CASSGAGGSYTEAFF TRBV25-1 15 TRBJ1-1 once TRBD1
TGTGCCAGCAGTCAAGGGACAGGCACCTTGCCCCAGCATTTT CASSQGTGTLPQHF TRBV6-5 14 TRBJ1-5 once TRBD1
TGTGCCAGCAGCCTCGACAGGGGGGATAATGAAAAACTGTTTTTT CASSLDRGDNEKLFF TRBV6-1 15 TRBJ1-4 NA TRBD1
TGTGCCAGCAGCGTATATCCTTACAATGAGCAGTTCTTC CASSVYPYNEQFF TRBV9 13 TRBJ2-1 NA NA
TGTGCCAGCAGCCGTACACCGAACACTGAAGCTTTCTTT CASSRTPNTEAFF TRBV7-6 13 TRBJ1-1 few NA
TGTGCCAGCTCTTGGACAGGGCCAACCTACGAGCAGTACTTC CASSWTGPTYEQYF TRBV18 14 TRBJ2-7 NA TRBD1
TGTGCCAGCGGTTCGAGGGACTACAGCACAGATACGCAGTATTTT CASGSRDYSTDTQYF TRBV9 15 TRBJ2-3 NA TRBD2
TGTGCCAGCACCACCCCCGGGGGGGGCTCCAATGAGCAGTTCTTC CASTTPGGGSNEQFF TRBV6-5 15 TRBJ2-1 few TRBD2
TGTGCCAGCAGCTTAGAACAGGGTGGCGACACTGAAGCTTTCTTT CASSLEQGGDTEAFF TRBV7-9 15 TRBJ1-1 NA NA
TGTGCCAGCAGCTTAGATGCCCTCCAGACAGGGAGGAATAGCAATCAGCCCCAGCATTTT CASSLDALQTGRNSNQPQHF TRBV11-3 20 TRBJ1-5 few TRBD1
TGTGCCAGCAGCTTAGCCGGCGGAAGTGAGCAGTTCTTC CASSLAGGSEQFF TRBV7-9 13 TRBJ2-1 NA NA
TGTGCCATCAGAGACGGACTAGCGATCACAGATACGCAGTATTTT CAIRDGLAITDTQYF TRBV10-3 15 TRBJ2-3 NA TRBD2
TGTGCCAGCAGAACATTCTACGAGCAGTACTTC CASRTFYEQYF TRBV2 11 TRBJ2-7 NA NA
TGTGCCAGCAGCTTGGGGAGGCACACCGGGGAGCTGTTTTTT CASSLGRHTGELFF TRBV7-2 14 TRBJ2-2 NA NA
TGCAGCGTTGGGCAGCGGGGCTCCTACAATGAGCAGTTCTTC CSVGQRGSYNEQFF TRBV29-1 14 TRBJ2-1 NA TRBD2
TGTGCCAGTAGTCTGGCGGGACAGGGGACAAACGAGCAGTACTTC CASSLAGQGTNEQYF TRBV19 15 TRBJ2-7 medium-sized TRBD1
TGTGCCAGCAGCCCACAGGGTCAATTCGAAAAACTGTTTTTT CASSPQGQFEKLFF TRBV7-9 14 TRBJ1-4 NA NA
TGTGCCTGGAGTGACCCCGGGGTAGCGGGTCAATACGAGCAGTACTTC CAWSDPGVAGQYEQYF TRBV30 16 TRBJ2-7 NA TRBD2
TGTGCCAGCAGCTCAAGACAGGGGGTGTCCTACGAGCAGTACTTC CASSSRQGVSYEQYF TRBV7-9 15 TRBJ2-7 NA TRBD1
TGTGCCAGCAGCTCCTCGGGCTTAGCGGGTCACTACAATGAGCAGTTCTTC CASSSSGLAGHYNEQFF TRBV7-9 17 TRBJ2-1 few TRBD2
TGTGCCAGCAGTCTGGTGAGTTCGACCTACGAGCAGTACTTC CASSLVSSTYEQYF TRBV5-6 14 TRBJ2-7 NA NA
TGTGCCAGCAGGAAAACAGGGTGGGACACTGAAGCTTTCTTT CASRKTGWDTEAFF TRBV6-5 14 TRBJ1-1 NA NA
TGTGCCAGCAGCCCCCAACTGAGCACAGATACGCAGTATTTT CASSPQLSTDTQYF TRBV11-2 14 TRBJ2-3 NA NA
TGTGCCAGCAGTGATTGGGCCGAGCAGTACTTC CASSDWAEQYF TRBV2 11 TRBJ2-7 once NA
TGTGCCTGGGGACAGGGGTTGGACGCTGAAGCTTTCTTT CAWGQGLDAEAFF TRBV30 13 TRBJ1-1 NA TRBD1
TGTGCCAGCAGACCCGGGACAGGGAAGACTGAAGCTTTCTTT CASRPGTGKTEAFF TRBV6-5 14 TRBJ1-1 NA TRBD1
TGTGCCATCAGTGAGCAAACAGATACGCAGTATTTT CAISEQTDTQYF TRBV10-3 12 TRBJ2-3 NA NA
TGTGCCAGCAGCTTAACAGGCGGGAACACTGAAGCTTTCTTT CASSLTGGNTEAFF TRBV7-3 14 TRBJ1-1 NA NA
TGTGCCAGTAACCGGCTGGGGCTGAACACTGAAGCTTTCTTT CASNRLGLNTEAFF TRBV19 14 TRBJ1-1 NA NA
TGTGCCATCAGCGGGACAGGGAAAAACACCATATATTTT CAISGTGKNTIYF TRBV10-3 13 TRBJ1-3 NA TRBD1
TGTGCCAGCAGCTGGTCGGGAAATGAGCAGTTCTTC CASSWSGNEQFF TRBV7-9 12 TRBJ2-1 NA NA
TGTGCCAGCAGCCGCGGGGGACAGGGCCAGGTCAATGAGCAGTTCTTC CASSRGGQGQVNEQFF TRBV11-3 16 TRBJ2-1 NA TRBD1
TGTGCCAGCAGCTTTATCCTTAGCACAGATACGCAGTATTTT CASSFILSTDTQYF TRBV7-9 14 TRBJ2-3 NA NA
TGTGCCAGCAGTGAAACTGAATCTGGGGGAGGAAAACTGTTTTTT CASSETESGGGKLFF TRBV2 15 TRBJ1-4 NA NA
TGTGCCAGCAGTTACTCTGGACAGGGTGGCACCGGGGAGCTGTTTTTT CASSYSGQGGTGELFF TRBV6-5 16 TRBJ2-2 few TRBD1
TGTGCCAGCTCTCCTAGCGGGGGGGCCTTAAATGAGCAGTTCTTC CASSPSGGALNEQFF TRBV18 15 TRBJ2-1 NA TRBD2
TGCAGCGGCGCCGGAGCGGGGGGCTACAATGAGCAGTTCTTC CSGAGAGGYNEQFF TRBV29-1 14 TRBJ2-1 NA TRBD2
TGTGCCAGCAGGTATTCGAGCTCCTACAATGAGCAGTTCTTC CASRYSSSYNEQFF TRBV6-5 14 TRBJ2-1 few NA
TGTGCCAGCAGCGTAGAAGTGGCGGGCATTCAGTACTTC CASSVEVAGIQYF TRBV9 13 TRBJ2-4 NA NA
TGTGCCAGCAGCTTAAGGGACAGCTCCTACAATGAGCAGTTCTTC CASSLRDSSYNEQFF TRBV11-1 15 TRBJ2-1 NA TRBD1
TGTGCCAGTAGAACACAGGGAGCGAACATTCAGTACTTC CASRTQGANIQYF TRBV19 13 TRBJ2-4 NA NA
TGCAGCGTTTCTAGCGGGGGCGATAATGAGCAGTTCTTC CSVSSGGDNEQFF TRBV29-1 13 TRBJ2-1 NA TRBD2
TGCAGCGTTGAAGATCGCGGGGGGGGAGATTACGAGCAGTACTTC CSVEDRGGGDYEQYF TRBV29-1 15 TRBJ2-7 NA TRBD2
TGCGCCAGCAGTCTTACAGGGATCCCTGGCCGGGATGAGCAGTTCTTC CASSLTGIPGRDEQFF TRBV4-1 16 TRBJ2-1 few NA
TGCGCCAGCAGCCAAGGCGGGGGGCGAGGCTATGGCTACACCTTC CASSQGGGRGYGYTF TRBV4-1 15 TRBJ1-2 few NA
TGTGCCAGCAGTTACTCGGGTAGCGGGGGCGTCGAGACCCAGTACTTC CASSYSGSGGVETQYF TRBV6-6 16 TRBJ2-5 NA TRBD2
TGTGCCAGCAGTGGAACCGGGATGGGATTAAGATACGAGCAGTACTTC CASSGTGMGLRYEQYF TRBV2 16 TRBJ2-7 NA NA
TGTGCCAGCAGTACGGGAAGGGTAGGGGGAGAGCAGTACTTC CASSTGRVGGEQYF TRBV6-5 14 TRBJ2-7 few NA
TGTGCCAGCAGCTCCGGACAGGGATTCTATAATTCACCCCTCCACTTT CASSSGQGFYNSPLHF TRBV7-9 16 TRBJ1-6 NA TRBD1
TGTGCCACCAGCAGAGGTGACAGGGTATACAATGAGCAGTTCTTC CATSRGDRVYNEQFF TRBV15 15 TRBJ2-1 NA TRBD1
TGTGCCAGCAGTGAGGAAATCGGGGGCTACGAGCAGTACTTC CASSEEIGGYEQYF TRBV25-1 14 TRBJ2-7 NA NA
TGTGCCACCAGCCCAGACAGGGGTATTGAAAAACTGTTTTTT CATSPDRGIEKLFF TRBV15 14 TRBJ1-4 NA TRBD1
TGTGCCAGCTCACAACGGGACTATCAAGAGACCCAGTACTTC CASSQRDYQETQYF TRBV18 14 TRBJ2-5 NA TRBD2
TGTGCCAGCAGGCGGGGGGCCCCCTACGAGCAGTACTTC CASRRGAPYEQYF TRBV2 13 TRBJ2-7 NA TRBD2
TGTGCCACCAGCACGAGACAGGGGGCGATGACCCAGTACTTC CATSTRQGAMTQYF TRBV15 14 TRBJ2-5 NA TRBD1
TGTGCCAGCAGCTTAGCCAGCTACGAGCAGTACTTC CASSLASYEQYF TRBV11-2 12 TRBJ2-7 NA NA
TGTGCCAGCAGCTTAGAGGGACAGAGGTTTGAAAAACTGTTTTTT CASSLEGQRFEKLFF TRBV11-2 15 TRBJ1-4 NA TRBD1
TGTGCTACCCAGGGGGGTTACCTCCAAGAGACCCAGTACTTC CATQGGYLQETQYF TRBV12-5 14 TRBJ2-5 NA NA